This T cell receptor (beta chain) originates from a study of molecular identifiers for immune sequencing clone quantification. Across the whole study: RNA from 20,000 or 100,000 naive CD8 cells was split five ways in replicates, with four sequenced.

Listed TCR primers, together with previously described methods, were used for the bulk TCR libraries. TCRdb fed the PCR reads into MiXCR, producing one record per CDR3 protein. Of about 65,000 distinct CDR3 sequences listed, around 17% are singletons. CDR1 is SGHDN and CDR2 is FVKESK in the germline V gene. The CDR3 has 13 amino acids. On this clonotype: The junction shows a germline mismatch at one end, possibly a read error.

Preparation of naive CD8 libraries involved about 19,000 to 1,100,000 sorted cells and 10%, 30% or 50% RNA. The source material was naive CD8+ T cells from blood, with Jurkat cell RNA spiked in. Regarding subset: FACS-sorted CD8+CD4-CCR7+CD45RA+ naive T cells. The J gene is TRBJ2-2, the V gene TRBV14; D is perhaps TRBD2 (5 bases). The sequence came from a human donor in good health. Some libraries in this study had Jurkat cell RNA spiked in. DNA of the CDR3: TGTGCCAGCAGCCAAGTTGGCACCGGGGAGCCGTTTTTT. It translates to CASSQVGTGEPFF. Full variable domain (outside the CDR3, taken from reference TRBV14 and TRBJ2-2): EAGVTQFPSHSVIEKGQTVTLRCDPISGHDNLYWYRRVMGKEIKFLLHFVKESKQDESGMPNNRFLAERTGGTYSTLKVQPAELEDSGVYFCASSQVGTGEPFFGEGSRLTVL.